These 2 T cell receptor beta chains came from one sample sequenced in a study of T-cell reconstitution after alpha-beta-depleted transplantation in children. This sample's TCRbeta library carried unique molecular identifier barcodes. TCRdb reanalysed the PCR reads using MiXCR and keeps one entry per CDR3 protein. The table shows 85,000 to 120,000 distinct CDR3 sequences, with about 6% occurring only once. Sequencing used PBMCs, mostly from graft donor cells, obtained 60 days after TCRalphabeta/CD19-depleted stem cell transplant. These receptors all stem from a female patient between 2 and 15 years old who had a stem cell transplant for Fanconi anemia, so the T cells may come from the graft donor.

This sequence joins TRBV7-9 and TRBJ2-3; 7 bases are shared with TRBD1. CDR3 length: 14 residues. Losses at the gene ends were 5 bases for V and 1 base for J; bases not matched to a gene: 3. Germline-derived CDR1 and CDR2 are SEHNR and FQNEAQ (reference sequence). CDR3 sequence reads: CASSHGQGTDTQYF. DNA of the CDR3: TGTGCCAGCAGCCACGGACAGGGCACAGATACGCAGTATTTT.

The chain is built from TRBV5-1 and TRBJ1-3, with 7 bases fitting TRBD1. The CDR3 has 15 residues. Trimming removed 2 bases from V and 4 bases from J; junction bases left unmatched: 6. CDR1 and CDR2 (germline): SGHRS, YFSETQ. CDR3 region: CASSFGDSSGNTIYF. The CDR3 bases are TGCGCCAGCAGCTTCGGGGACAGTTCCGGAAACACCATATATTTT.